The source of this T cell receptor beta chain is a study of blood T cell repertoires in COVID-19. Background on the study: Collection of acute and convalescent COVID-19 samples took place in the United States, Italy and Spain.

Germline V CDR1 and CDR2: LNHDA, SQIVND (reference sequence). The CDR3 covers 13 residues. Between the trimmed V and J ends, which lost 3 bases and 3 bases, there was a span of 8 bases. The authors' processing: The assay estimated nucleated cells by amplifying reference gene primers. The data were produced by immunoSEQ multiplex PCR, yet TCRdb's version contains in-frame clones alone and is incomplete. From that table come the V and J calls and clone size; the DNA was used to work out D and trimming. The data contain about 84,000 clones, around three quarters of them seen just once; the ten biggest clones take up about 7%.

The sequenced material came from peripheral blood. The J gene is TRBJ1-1, the V gene TRBV19; no firm D call. The receptor comes from a man between 65 and 79 years old with acute or convalescent COVID-19. The CDR3 is CASSIGRDTEAFF. The DNA of the CDR3 is TGTGCCAGTAGTATCGGGAGGGACACTGAAGCTTTCTTT.